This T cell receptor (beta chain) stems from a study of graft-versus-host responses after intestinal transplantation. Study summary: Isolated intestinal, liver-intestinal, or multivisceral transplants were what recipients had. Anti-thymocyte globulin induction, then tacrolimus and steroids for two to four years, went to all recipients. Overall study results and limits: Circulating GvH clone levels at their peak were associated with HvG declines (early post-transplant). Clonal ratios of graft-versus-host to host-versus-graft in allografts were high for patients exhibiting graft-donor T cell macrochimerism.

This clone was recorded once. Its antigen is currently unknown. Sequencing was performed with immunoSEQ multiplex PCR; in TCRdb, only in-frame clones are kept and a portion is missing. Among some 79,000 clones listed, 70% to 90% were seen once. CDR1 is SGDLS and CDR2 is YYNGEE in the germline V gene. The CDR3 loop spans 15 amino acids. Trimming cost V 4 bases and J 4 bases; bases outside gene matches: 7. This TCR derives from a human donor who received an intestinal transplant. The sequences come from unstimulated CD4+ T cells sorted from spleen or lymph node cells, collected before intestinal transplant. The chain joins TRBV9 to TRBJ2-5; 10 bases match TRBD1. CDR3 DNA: TGTGCCAGCAGCCCAAGACAGGGGGCTCCAGAGACCCAGTACTTC. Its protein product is CASSPRQGAPETQYF.